One and the same sample provided the 8 T cell receptor beta chains below, sequenced in a study of radiation and T cells in renal cell carcinoma. The sample's time point: blood 2 weeks post-SBRT. Treatment specified: 15 Gy SBRT to primary tumor, nephrectomy 4 weeks later. TCRdb's table, derived via immunoSEQ multiplex PCR, lists solely in-frame clones and lacks some. The profile shows around 60,000 clones, around 77% of them singletons. The specimen was blood, collected from a patient whose treatment included radiotherapy and nephrectomy. Receptors were obtained from a man between 60 and 75 years old with renal cell carcinoma.

The chain joins TRBV18 to TRBJ2-3, with D perhaps matching TRBD1 (8 bases). There are 16 residues in the CDR3. Germline values: CDR1 KGHSH, CDR2 LQKENI. V shed 4 bases and J shed 0 bases, with 14 bases lying between them. In nucleotides, the CDR3 is TGTGCCAGCTCACGGAACAGGGGGGGAAGCACAGATACGCAGTATTTT. Protein product: CASSRNRGGSTDTQYF.

The chain combines TRBV27 with TRBJ2-3; 12 bases line up with TRBD2. This CDR3 comprises 17 residues. V was clipped by 5 bases and J by 4 bases; unmatched bases: 10. Germline loops: CDR1 MNHEY, CDR2 SMNVEV (reference sequence). DNA for the CDR3: TGTGCCAGCAGTCTGAGACTAGCGGGAGAAATCCCAGATACGCAGTATTTT. Its protein product is CASSLRLAGEIPDTQYF.

In this sample, this clone turned up once. The chain carries TRBV21-1 and TRBJ2-5; TRBD1 is the table's D call and was not checked against the DNA. TRBV21-1 is deemed a pseudogene. The CDR3 is 14 amino acids. CDR3 region: CASSNGQAQETQYF. CDR3 bases: TGTGCCAGCAGCAATGGACAGGCCCAAGAGACCCAGTACTTC.

The CDR3 DNA reads TGTGCCAGCAGTTCCGGGACAGAAGAGGAGACCCAGTACTTC. It encodes CASSSGTEEETQYF. The chain carries TRBV6-5 and TRBJ2-5; 7 nucleotides align to TRBD1. V gave up 4 bases and J gave up 5 bases; unmatched junction bases: 7. The CDR3 consists of 14 residues. Germline values: CDR1 MNHEY, CDR2 SVGAGI.

In its sample, this clone was seen once. J is TRBJ2-1 and V is TRBV20-1; D unclear. The CDR3 is 11 amino acids. V was shortened by 4 bases and J by 6 bases, with 7 bases between the two germline ends. Germline V lookup: CDR1 DFQATT, CDR2 SNEGSKA (reference sequence). The CDR3 DNA reads as TGCAGTGCTAATTACATCAATGAGCAGTTCTTC. Protein: CSANYINEQFF.

V and J are TRBV29-1 and TRBJ2-5, with D tentatively TRBD2 (5 bases). Germline V gene data show CDR1 as SQVTM and CDR2 as ANQGSEA. V lost 6 bases to trimming and J lost 0 bases, with 14 bases between them. The CDR3 runs to 14 residues. As DNA, the CDR3 is TGCAGCGTGGGTGGACTGATGAACCAAGAGACCCAGTACTTC. Its translation: CSVGGLMNQETQYF.

The chain combines TRBV2 with TRBJ2-5; no clear D gene. CDR3 length: 13 residues. The germline CDR1 and CDR2 sequences are SNHLY and FYNNEI. V dropped 4 bases and J dropped 2 bases, with 8 bases sitting between them. Here the CDR3 reads CASSALRQETQYF. The CDR3 DNA follows: TGTGCCAGCAGTGCCCTCAGACAAGAGACCCAGTACTTC.

V gene TRBV29-1 combines with J gene TRBJ1-2; TRBD1 might be the D (5 bases). This CDR3 contains 11 residues. The V and J ends lost 2 bases and 7 bases respectively, with 8 bases between them. Germline V gene sequence: CDR1 SQVTM, CDR2 ANQGSEA. CDR3 residues: CSVERGGGYTF. CDR3 nucleotide sequence: TGCAGCGTTGAAAGGGGTGGTGGCTACACCTTC. The full variable domain, its missing parts supplied by reference TRBV29-1 and TRBJ1-2, is SAVISQKPSRDICQRGTSLTIQCQVDSQVTMMFWYRQQPGQSLTLIATANQGSEATYESGFVIDKFPISRPNLTFSTLTVSNMSPEDSSIYLCSVERGGGYTFGSGTRLTVV.